Following are 11 T cell receptor beta chains from one sample sequenced in a study of T cell responses to AZD1222 COVID-19 vaccine. TCRdb's table, derived via immunoSEQ multiplex PCR, lists solely in-frame clones and lacks some. The sample holds approximately 50,000 clones, approximately 86% seen once. Sequenced here: peripheral blood, sampled 28 days after the second AZD1222 dose. These receptors were collected from an adult who received the AZD1222 COVID-19 vaccine.

The rearrangement uses TRBV29-1 and TRBJ2-4; possibly TRBD1 or TRBD2 for D (5 bases each). The germline V and J ends were trimmed by 4 bases and 1 base, with 8 bases remaining between them. This CDR3 has 13 residues. Germline V gene sequence: CDR1 SQVTM, CDR2 ANQGSEA. The CDR3 DNA sequence: TGCAGCGTTGGTGGGACGGCCAAAAACATTCAGTACTTC. Its translation: CSVGGTAKNIQYF.

Comments on this clone: Likely a read error: the CDR3 ends without its conserved phenylalanine or tryptophan. The limits of the CDR3 on the DNA are not certain, so only TCRdb's listed CDR3 is given. The V and J genes are TRBV6-5 and TRBJ1-2; TRBD1, as called in the table, went unchecked against the DNA. The CDR3 adds up to 13 amino acids, both ends counted. In germline, CDR1 is MNHEY, CDR2 SVGAGI. This CDR3 reads CASSPTGASLENI.

V gene TRBV5-4 combines with J gene TRBJ2-1; 7 nucleotides agree with TRBD1. CDR1 is SGHNT and CDR2 is YYREEE in the germline V gene (reference sequence). CDR3 size: 16 residues. V lost 4 bases, J lost 1 base, and 8 bases stayed unmatched. CDR3 coding DNA: TGTGCCAGCAGCAGACACAGGGGCGAGTCCTACAATGAGCAGTTCTTC. This gives the protein CASSRHRGESYNEQFF.

As concerns this clone: Compared with germline, one end of the junction differs, possibly owing to a read error. This chain joins TRBV27 and TRBJ1-1; D is perhaps TRBD1 (6 bases). Germline values: CDR1 MNHEY, CDR2 SMNVEV (reference sequence). The CDR3 covers 14 residues. CDR3 coding DNA: TGTGCCAGCAGTTTATCGGACAGCCGCCCTCCCCTCCTCTTT. Its translation is CASSLSDSRPPLLF.

V gene TRBV7-9 combines with J gene TRBJ2-1; 8 positions match TRBD2. Germline V CDR1 and CDR2: SEHNR, FQNEAQ (reference sequence). The V segment lost 5 bases and the J segment 4 bases; nucleotides outside the gene matches: 7. CDR3 length: 15 residues. This CDR3 is CASSTGAGEYNEQFF. Written as DNA, the CDR3 is TGTGCCAGCAGCACCGGAGCGGGAGAATACAATGAGCAGTTCTTC.

This clone was observed a single time. The rearrangement links TRBV6-5 to TRBJ2-3; the D is unclear. This CDR3 comprises 14 residues. Trimming left V 1 base short and J 3 bases short, with 8 bases between. Germline V CDR1 and CDR2: MNHEY, SVGAGI. CDR3: CASSYWRETDTQYF. The DNA for the CDR3 is TGTGCCAGCAGTTACTGGCGAGAGACAGATACGCAGTATTTT.

The gene calls are TRBV28 and TRBJ1-1, with D possibly being TRBD1 (6 bases). The CDR3 runs 15 residues. Germline CDR1 is MDHEN and CDR2 is SYDVKM. V was pared by 4 bases and J by 1 base, with 13 bases between. The chain's CDR3 is CASSSPQGRNTEAFF. The CDR3 region has the DNA TGTGCCAGCAGTTCCCCGCAGGGGAGGAACACTGAAGCTTTCTTT.

This clone came up once. The chain links TRBV7-9 to TRBJ1-4; D gene unclear. The germline CDR1 and CDR2 sequences are SEHNR and FQNEAQ (reference sequence). V dropped 3 bases and J dropped 7 bases, with 12 bases sitting between them. This CDR3 spans 14 amino acids. This CDR3 reads CASSFAPASEKLFF. The CDR3 nucleotides are TGTGCCAGCAGCTTCGCTCCGGCCAGTGAAAAACTGTTTTTT.

The chain carries TRBV12-5 and TRBJ1-2; weak D call: TRBD1 (5 bases). Looked up from germline, CDR1 is LGHNT and CDR2 is FRNRAP. The germline V and J ends were trimmed by 3 bases and 7 bases, with 9 bases remaining between them. This CDR3 has 12 residues. CDR3 region: CASGFEGFGYTF. DNA of the CDR3: TGTGCTAGTGGTTTTGAGGGGTTTGGCTACACCTTC.

The chain joins TRBV6-2 or TRBV6-3 to TRBJ1-1; TRBD1 matches at 8 bases. The V segment lost 6 bases and the J segment 4 bases; nucleotides outside the gene matches: 7. Per germline, CDR1 MNHEY and CDR2 SVGEGT. This CDR3 contains 14 residues. Here the CDR3 reads CASSLSTGGTEAFF. In DNA, the CDR3 is TGTGCCAGCAGCCTATCCACAGGGGGCACTGAAGCTTTCTTT.

The rearrangement links TRBV27 to TRBJ1-2; the D gene is possibly TRBD1 (5 bases). Trimming cost V 7 bases and J 4 bases, with 10 bases left between them. The CDR3 covers 12 residues. Germline loops: CDR1 MNHEY, CDR2 SMNVEV (reference sequence). CDR3 residues: CASKTAAYGYTF. The CDR3 nucleotides read TGTGCCAGCAAGACAGCAGCCTATGGCTACACCTTC.